A single sample is the source of the 29 T cell receptor beta chains below, sequenced in a study of T-cell reconstitution after alpha-beta-depleted transplantation in children. Unique molecular identifiers were incorporated when the TCRbeta library was constructed. TCRdb fed the PCR reads into MiXCR, producing one record per CDR3 protein. The table has roughly 500,000 distinct CDR3 sequences, 12% seen once. Here the sequenced sample was PBMCs from the stem cell graft donor, taken from the stem cell graft. These receptors were obtained from a human donor who donated a stem cell graft to a child with combined immunodeficiency.

The chain has TRBV28 and TRBJ2-3; 10 nucleotides match TRBD1. Germline assignment: CDR1 MDHEN and CDR2 SYDVKM. J lost 0 bases, V lost 2 bases, and 5 bases had no gene match. The CDR3 runs 17 residues. The CDR3 DNA reads as TGTGCCAGCAGTTTACCGACAGGGGGCATGAGCACAGATACGCAGTATTTT. Encoded protein: CASSLPTGGMSTDTQYF.

V gene TRBV29-1 combines with J gene TRBJ2-5; possibly TRBD2 for D (5 bases). Germline loops: CDR1 SQVTM, CDR2 ANQGSEA. CDR3 size: 12 residues. V gave up 8 bases and J gave up 5 bases, with 15 bases separating them. The CDR3 region is CSPTGLDETQYF. CDR3 DNA sequence: TGCAGCCCAACGGGGTTGGATGAGACCCAGTACTTC.

This clonotype turned up a few times. This rearrangement joins TRBV12-3 or TRBV12-4 to TRBJ2-1, with a tentative D call TRBD2 (6 bases). V dropped 3 bases and J dropped 0 bases, with 18 bases sitting between them. This CDR3 is built from 18 residues. As DNA, the CDR3 is TGTGCCAGCAGTTTGAGTTCGGGGGTCCCTAGCTCCTACAATGAGCAGTTCTTC. It yields the protein CASSLSSGVPSSYNEQFF.

J is TRBJ1-1 and V is TRBV11-3; no reliable D call. V lost 5 bases, J lost 5 bases, and 15 bases lay in between. Germline CDR1 and CDR2: SGHNT and YENEEA. This CDR3 comprises 14 residues. In DNA, the CDR3 is TGTGCCAGCAGCCACGGGGTCAGTGTGACTGAAGCTTTCTTT. The encoded protein is CASSHGVSVTEAFF.

This clonotype has just a few counts. The rearrangement uses TRBV12-3 or TRBV12-4 and TRBJ1-1; D is uncertain. Trimming pared 8 bases from V and 6 bases from J, leaving 10 bases between. The CDR3 contains 11 residues. Here the CDR3 reads CASGSQSEAFF. The DNA for the CDR3 is TGTGCCAGCGGGAGCCAATCTGAAGCTTTCTTT.

CDR3 DNA: TGTGCCAGCAGCCGAACGGTCACCAAAGCTTTCTTT. Amino acid sequence: CASSRTVTKAFF. The V gene is TRBV11-2, the J gene TRBJ1-1; D is unresolved. V lost 5 bases to trimming and J lost 9 bases, with 13 bases between them. Looked up from germline, CDR1 is SGHAT and CDR2 is FQNNGV. CDR3 length equals 12 residues.

This clonotype has more than one count but fewer than ten. V gene TRBV7-2 combines with J gene TRBJ2-1; TRBD2 aligns across 7 bases. Germline V gives CDR1 SGHTA, CDR2 FQGNSA. With 1 base clipped from V and 4 bases from J, the junction kept 7 bases outside the gene matches. The length of the CDR3 is 16 residues. CDR3 protein: CASSLVGSGPYNEQFF. For the CDR3, the DNA is TGTGCCAGCAGCTTAGTGGGTAGCGGGCCATACAATGAGCAGTTCTTC.

This clonotype has more than one count but fewer than ten. V usage is TRBV6-2 or TRBV6-3 and J usage is TRBJ2-1; TRBD2 aligns across 8 bases. Germline CDR1 MNHEY, CDR2 SVGEGT. Trimming cost V 0 bases and J 4 bases; bases outside gene matches: 2. The CDR3 loop spans 15 amino acids. This CDR3 is CASSYSLAAYNEQFF. CDR3 coding DNA: TGTGCCAGCAGTTACTCACTAGCGGCTTACAATGAGCAGTTCTTC.

The chain joins TRBV30 to TRBJ2-5; 10 nucleotides line up with TRBD2. The CDR3 extends over 13 amino acids. CDR1 is GTSNPN, CDR2 SVGIG, per germline (reference sequence). V gave up 1 base and J gave up 5 bases; unmatched junction bases: 1. The CDR3 here is CAWSETSGETQYF. DNA for the CDR3: TGTGCCTGGAGTGAGACTAGCGGGGAGACCCAGTACTTC.

This clonotype was seen only a few times. J is TRBJ2-7 and V is TRBV5-1; weak D call: TRBD1 (7 bases). This CDR3 has 14 residues. V was cut by 4 bases and J by 3 bases, with 14 bases left in between. Germline CDR1 is SGHRS and CDR2 is YFSETQ. CDR3 loop: CASSVRQGGYEQYF. The CDR3 bases are TGCGCCAGCAGCGTCCGACAGGGAGGCTACGAGCAGTACTTC.

Ten or more counts support this clonotype. J is TRBJ2-1 and V is TRBV5-6; 9 bases agree with TRBD2. The CDR3 runs 15 residues. Germline CDR1 is SGHDT and CDR2 is YYEEEE. After removal of 2 bases from V and 9 bases from J, the junction contained 9 bases not matched to a gene. The CDR3 region has the DNA TGTGCCAGCAGCTTTTGGTCTAGCGGGATAAGTGAGCAGTTCTTC. Protein product: CASSFWSSGISEQFF.

The chain combines TRBV10-3 with TRBJ1-1; D ambiguous. The ends were cut back, 2 bases at V and 1 base at J, with 8 bases in the middle. This CDR3 is 14 amino acids long. Germline loops: CDR1 ENHRY, CDR2 SYGVKD. The CDR3 sequence is CAISEPGENTEAFF. CDR3 nucleotide sequence: TGTGCCATCAGTGAGCCAGGTGAGAACACTGAAGCTTTCTTT.

This clonotype was counted ten times or more. The chain recombines TRBV12-3 or TRBV12-4 with TRBJ1-6; no firm D call. This CDR3 has 14 residues. Trimming took 4 bases from V and 8 from J, leaving 12 bases between them. The CDR3 sequence is CASSWRGRDSPLHF. In DNA form, the CDR3 reads TGTGCCAGCAGTTGGAGAGGTAGGGATTCACCCCTCCACTTT.

This clonotype was observed at least ten times. J is TRBJ2-1 and V is TRBV20-1; TRBD1 aligns across 7 bases. Germline trimming cut 6 bases from V and 3 bases from J; bases unmatched to any gene: 11. From germline, CDR1 is DFQATT and CDR2 SNEGSKA (reference sequence). The CDR3 has 15 amino acids. The CDR3 DNA reads TGCAGTGCAAATGGCGACAGGGTTAGCTACAATGAGCAGTTCTTC. Translating gives CSANGDRVSYNEQFF.

This clonotype was recorded many times. This chain joins TRBV5-1 and TRBJ2-1, with D possibly TRBD1 on 5 matching bases. CDR1 and CDR2 (germline): SGHRS, YFSETQ. Trimming pared 2 bases from V and 5 bases from J, leaving 5 bases between. This CDR3 is built from 12 residues. The CDR3 DNA is TGCGCCAGCAGCTTCAGGGACAATGAGCAGTTCTTC. Amino acids: CASSFRDNEQFF.

This clonotype has a count of ten or more. The rearrangement links TRBV4-3 to TRBJ1-1, with D unclear. CDR1 is LGHNA, CDR2 YSLEER, per germline. The CDR3 runs 15 residues. Between the trimmed V and J ends, which lost 1 base and 1 base, there was a span of 10 bases. CDR3 sequence: CASSQGRAGNTEAFF. The CDR3, as DNA: TGCGCCAGCAGCCAAGGTCGGGCCGGGAACACTGAAGCTTTCTTT.

This clonotype has a handful of counts. CDR3 bases: TGCAGCGTTGCAGGGGTCCAAGAGACCCAGTACTTC. Its protein product is CSVAGVQETQYF. J is TRBJ2-5 and V is TRBV29-1; possible D gene TRBD1, 6 bases. CDR1 is SQVTM, CDR2 ANQGSEA, per germline. The CDR3 is 12 amino acids. V was pared by 4 bases and J by 1 base, with 7 bases between.

This clonotype was observed a few times. The chain uses TRBV24-1 and TRBJ2-3; 8 bases are a match to TRBD1. Trimming at V came to 0 bases and at J to 6 bases, leaving 4 bases not matched to a gene. The CDR3 is 15 residues long. Germline loops: CDR1 KGHDR, CDR2 SFDVKD. This CDR3 is CATSDLQGAGDTQYF. CDR3 DNA: TGTGCCACCAGTGATTTGCAGGGGGCGGGTGATACGCAGTATTTT.

This clonotype was seen only a few times. The chain employs TRBV5-1 and TRBJ2-1, with TRBD2 matching over 12 bases. CDR1 and CDR2 (germline): SGHRS, YFSETQ. J was trimmed by 4 bases and V by 4 bases; bases with no gene match: 12. The CDR3 is made up of 18 amino acids. The CDR3 bases are TGCGCCAGCAGCCTGACAAGACTAGCGGGAGTTGGTTACAATGAGCAGTTCTTC. It encodes CASSLTRLAGVGYNEQFF. The entire variable domain, with the rest obtained from reference TRBV5-1 and TRBJ2-1, is as follows: KAGVTQTPRYLIKTRGQQVTLSCSPISGHRSVSWYQQTPGQGLQFLFEYFSETQRNKGNFPGRFSGRQFSNSRSEMNVSTLELGDSALYLCASSLTRLAGVGYNEQFFGPGTRLTVL.

The V call is TRBV25-1, the J call TRBJ2-7; 7 nucleotides line up with TRBD1. The CDR3 contains 16 residues. The trim removed 3 bases at V and 1 base at J, leaving 9 bases unmatched. CDR1 and CDR2 from the germline V gene are MGHDK and SYGVNS. CDR3 residues: CASSEGRTGGSYEQYF. For the CDR3, the DNA is TGTGCCAGCAGTGAGGGTCGGACAGGTGGTTCCTACGAGCAGTACTTC.

This clonotype was observed at least ten times. The V call is TRBV20-1, the J call TRBJ2-3; no clear D. CDR3 length equals 15 residues. Germline V gene data show CDR1 as DFQATT and CDR2 as SNEGSKA (reference sequence). Trimming shortened V by 0 bases and J by 3 bases, and 13 bases separated the two germline ends. The CDR3 DNA sequence: TGCAGTGCTAGAGATTCGTTGGCGGATACAGATACGCAGTATTTT. Protein product: CSARDSLADTDTQYF.

The V gene is TRBV6-2 or TRBV6-3, the J gene TRBJ2-1, with 10 nucleotides matching TRBD2. J lost 6 bases, V lost 6 bases, and 8 bases had no gene match. Germline CDR1 MNHEY, CDR2 SVGEGT. The CDR3 has 15 amino acids. The CDR3 loop reads CASSYTGTSANEQFF. The CDR3 region has the DNA TGTGCCAGCAGCTACACGGGGACTAGCGCCAATGAGCAGTTCTTC.

This clonotype was picked up many times. The chain uses TRBV6-1 and TRBJ2-7; D is perhaps TRBD1 or TRBD2 (5 bases each). CDR1 MNHNS and CDR2 SASEGT come from the germline V gene. The CDR3 is 14 residues long. V was shortened by 8 bases and J by 4 bases, with 18 bases between the two germline ends. CDR3 sequence (DNA): TGTGCCAGCCGCCCGGGGCCCGGGCTTTACGAGCAGTACTTC. It encodes CASRPGPGLYEQYF.

The chain couples TRBV12-3 or TRBV12-4 to TRBJ1-1; no clear D gene. V shed 6 bases and J shed 3 bases, with 11 bases lying between them. The CDR3 is 13 residues long. The CDR3 here is CASSLGWDTEAFF. The DNA for the CDR3 is TGTGCCAGCAGCCTCGGTTGGGACACTGAAGCTTTCTTT.

For this clonotype: Germline and junction disagree at one end, which may indicate a read error. The rearrangement uses TRBV27 and TRBJ2-7; the match to TRBD1 covers 7 bases. The CDR3 spans 13 residues. Germline V gene lookup returns CDR1 MNHEY and CDR2 SMNVEV (reference sequence). The CDR3, as DNA: TGTCCCAGCAGCCCGACAGGGCCCTACGAGCAGTACTTC. This gives the protein CPSSPTGPYEQYF.

Details on this clonotype: This may stem from a read error, because a much larger clone lies one nucleotide away. The rearrangement links TRBV3-1 to TRBJ2-7; D remains ambiguous. CDR1 LGHDT and CDR2 YNNKEL come from the germline V gene (reference sequence). The ends were cut back, 1 base at V and 2 bases at J, with 6 bases in the middle. The CDR3 is 13 amino acids. As DNA, the CDR3 is TGTGCCAGCAGCCAAGTGGCCCCCTACGAGCAGTACTTC. As protein: CASSQVAPYEQYF.

V gene TRBV20-1 combines with J gene TRBJ1-2; 7 bases agree with TRBD1. V was pared by 1 base and J by 4 bases, with 9 bases of the junction left unmatched. The CDR3 runs 15 residues. CDR1 and CDR2 from the germline V gene are DFQATT and SNEGSKA (reference sequence). In DNA form, the CDR3 reads TGCAGTGCTAGAGGCCCGGACAGGAATCTCTATGGCTACACCTTC. It translates to CSARGPDRNLYGYTF.

The chain carries TRBV25-1 and TRBJ2-1; D is unresolved. CDR1 is MGHDK, CDR2 SYGVNS, per germline. V was clipped by 5 bases and J by 8 bases, with 22 bases between them. This CDR3 contains 16 residues. The CDR3 bases are TGTGCCAGCAGTCCCCGCGTCAAGCCTGGTTTGGATGAGCAGTTCTTC. The encoded protein is CASSPRVKPGLDEQFF.

In its sample, this clonotype was seen many times. The J gene is TRBJ1-1, the V gene TRBV7-3; a weak D match, TRBD1 (5 bases). The germline gives CDR1 SGHTA, CDR2 FQGTGA. The V gene lost 2 bases and the J gene lost 3 bases, with 13 bases spanning the gap. The CDR3 is 15 residues long. CDR3 protein: CASSLDGTGDTEAFF. The CDR3 bases are TGTGCCAGCAGCTTAGACGGGACGGGGGACACTGAAGCTTTCTTT.